One and the same sample provided the 7 T cell receptor beta chains below, sequenced in a study of T cell responses to AZD1222 COVID-19 vaccine. Data came from immunoSEQ multiplex PCR; TCRdb stores just in-frame clones and leaves some out. This table has roughly 140,000 clones, less than 90% appearing once. The sequencing used peripheral blood, collected after recovery from COVID-19. The receptors stem from an adult who had recovered from COVID-19.

The V call is TRBV20-1, the J call TRBJ2-7, with no clear D. CDR3 length equals 14 residues. The germline V gene has CDR1 DFQATT and CDR2 SNEGSKA (reference sequence). The V and J ends lost 3 bases and 3 bases respectively, with 15 bases between them. CDR3 in amino acids: CSASVPELSYEQYF. For the CDR3, the DNA is TGCAGTGCTAGTGTGCCAGAACTAAGCTACGAGCAGTACTTC.

The genes are TRBV9 and TRBJ2-2; 9 nucleotides match TRBD1. The CDR3 sequence is 17 residues long. The V segment lost 6 bases and the J segment 3 bases; nucleotides outside the gene matches: 12. Germline values: CDR1 SGDLS, CDR2 YYNGEE. DNA of the CDR3: TGTGCCAGCAACCGTCCGGGGACAGGGATCGACACCGGGGAGCTGTTTTTT. It encodes CASNRPGTGIDTGELFF.

This sequence joins TRBV5-1 and TRBJ1-6; D gene uncertain. Trimming stripped 4 bases from V and 10 bases from J, with 18 bases between. CDR3 size: 15 residues. Germline V gives CDR1 SGHRS, CDR2 YFSETQ. DNA for the CDR3: TGCGCCAGCAGCCCAGCCGATTTAGAGGGATCACCCCTCCACTTT. It yields the protein CASSPADLEGSPLHF.

This sequence joins TRBV29-1 and TRBJ2-7; D possibly corresponds to TRBD2 (6 bases). The CDR3 consists of 14 residues. Germline V gene sequence: CDR1 SQVTM, CDR2 ANQGSEA. The germline V and J ends were trimmed by 4 bases and 6 bases, with 19 bases remaining between them. Here the CDR3 DNA reads TGCAGCGTTGCAACCGGGACCTACGGGGGCGAGCAGTACTTC. Translating gives CSVATGTYGGEQYF.

The chain couples TRBV3-1 (or the pseudogene TRBV3-2) to TRBJ1-5; D is undetermined. The V end was cut by 2 bases, the J end by 7 bases, with 9 bases between. This CDR3 has 13 residues. Germline V gene sequence: CDR1 LGHDT, CDR2 YNNKEL (reference sequence). The CDR3 DNA sequence: TGTGCCAGCAGCCAACAGGCGCGGCAGCCCCAGCATTTT. Its translation: CASSQQARQPQHF.

The gene calls are TRBV3-1 (or the pseudogene TRBV3-2) and TRBJ2-3, with 11 bases identical to TRBD2. The length of the CDR3 is 17 residues. J was trimmed by 1 base and V by 2 bases; bases with no gene match: 5. CDR1 and CDR2 (germline): LGHDT, YNNKEL (reference sequence). The CDR3 DNA is TGTGCCAGCAGCCAACCCACACTAGCGGGGGGCACAGATACGCAGTATTTT. This translates into CASSQPTLAGGTDTQYF.

V gene TRBV27 combines with J gene TRBJ1-2; D is unresolved. The CDR3 length is 13 residues. Germline values: CDR1 MNHEY, CDR2 SMNVEV (reference sequence). Trimming cost V 6 bases and J 0 bases, with 8 bases left between them. The CDR3 DNA reads as TGTGCCAGCAGGCCCATGACTAACTATGGCTACACCTTC. Translating gives CASRPMTNYGYTF.